This TCR beta chain was sequenced for a study of monozygotic twins with inflammatory bowel disease. Study-wide results and limits: Twins with IBD had fewer clonotypes in common with others than healthy twins, particularly during disease activity. Discordant twins showed the same repertoire similarity as concordant twins, possibly from limited power.

The total RNA came straight from whole blood, and T cells were not sorted beforehand. In germline, CDR1 is SEHNR, CDR2 FQNEAQ (reference sequence). The CDR3 sequence is 17 residues long. cDNA encoding TCRalpha and TCRbeta underwent two nested PCRs of roughly 15 and 9 cycles, each of which was followed by bead purification. TCRdb reprocessed the 5' RACE reads, with one entry per CDR3 protein and no DNA. The repertoire table contains around 220,000 distinct CDR3 sequences. A word on this clonotype: The antigen is not known.

What was sequenced was blood. The TCR comes from a human donor with ulcerative colitis or Crohn's disease, or a healthy co-twin of an affected twin (not recorded which). The rearrangement joins TRBV7-9 to TRBJ2-3; the D call of TRBD1 rests on TCRdb alone, since no DNA is present to check it. This CDR3 reads CASSLRTWGGGADTQYF.